These T cell receptor beta chains were read from a single sample in a study of shared clonotypes between healthy human individuals. The protocol was immunoSEQ multiplex PCR, while the TCRdb copy is restricted to in-frame clones and leaves out a portion. In the table there are 2 million to 2.5 million clones, about 90% of which are singletons. The sequenced sample was naive CD4+ T cells from PBMCs. These receptor sequences come from a man aged 18 to 30 in good health. Some clones in this sample may be carry-over from other donors' samples. CDR3s include the opening cysteine and the closing phenylalanine or tryptophan. The D gene is left open where the match is weak.

TRBV10-3	TRBD1	TRBJ1-2	CAIRDRGAPLYGYTF
TRBV15	-	TRBJ2-2	CATSRDFLGVAGELFF
TRBV2	-	TRBJ2-5	CASIQIRGSETQYF
TRBV10-3	-	TRBJ1-1	CAISEYGLEAFF
TRBV28	TRBD1	TRBJ2-7	CASSWILGTGTYEQYF
TRBV6-6	-	TRBJ2-7	CASSYLSRGAGEQYF
TRBV7-2	-	TRBJ2-7	CASSLTGTTSYEQYF
TRBV11-2	-	TRBJ2-1	CASSLGLVNEQFF
TRBV11-2	-	TRBJ2-5	CASSWRDRLQETQYF
TRBV7-9	TRBD2	TRBJ2-2	CASSPVGLVGGELFF
TRBV6-5	-	TRBJ1-4	CASSMRGGEEKLFF
TRBV9	-	TRBJ2-7	CASSVGVRQDSYEQYF
TRBV6-1	-	TRBJ1-2	CASSLRDTSYGYTF
TRBV14	TRBD2	TRBJ2-1	CASSPFGGGYNEQFF
TRBV29-1	-	TRBJ2-2	CSVGSPLENTGELFF
TRBV4-2	-	TRBJ1-2	CASSQDRGTYGYTF
TRBV18	-	TRBJ1-5	CASSKGGGEPQHF
TRBV4-3	-	TRBJ2-7	CASSRSGGVREQYF
TRBV2	TRBD1	TRBJ1-2	CASSAGQAGYGYTF
TRBV19	-	TRBJ2-1	CASSIGSASYNEQFF
TRBV5-1	TRBD2	TRBJ2-1	CASRPLAGVYNEQFF
TRBV28	TRBD1	TRBJ1-2	CASRLGQLYGYTF
TRBV5-1	TRBD2	TRBJ2-1	CASSLGGLAGTMRQFF
TRBV27	-	TRBJ1-5	CASSYSYNQPQHF
TRBV7-6	-	TRBJ2-5	CASSPTGSVQETQYF
TRBV14	-	TRBJ2-7	CASSHMWTYEQYF